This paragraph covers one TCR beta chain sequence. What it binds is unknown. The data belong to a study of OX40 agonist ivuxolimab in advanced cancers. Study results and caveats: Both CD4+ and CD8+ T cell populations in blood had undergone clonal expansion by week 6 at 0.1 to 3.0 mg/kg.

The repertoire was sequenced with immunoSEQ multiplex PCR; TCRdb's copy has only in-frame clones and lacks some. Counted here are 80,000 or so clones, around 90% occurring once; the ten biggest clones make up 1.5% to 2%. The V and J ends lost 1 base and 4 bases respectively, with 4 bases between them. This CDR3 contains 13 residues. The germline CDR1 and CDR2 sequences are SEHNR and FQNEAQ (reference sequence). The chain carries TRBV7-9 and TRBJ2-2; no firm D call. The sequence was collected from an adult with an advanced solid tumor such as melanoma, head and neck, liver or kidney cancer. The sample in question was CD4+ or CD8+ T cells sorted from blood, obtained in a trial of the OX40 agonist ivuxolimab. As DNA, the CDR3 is TGTGCCAGCAGCTTAGAGGGCACCGGGGAGCTGTTTTTT. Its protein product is CASSLEGTGELFF.